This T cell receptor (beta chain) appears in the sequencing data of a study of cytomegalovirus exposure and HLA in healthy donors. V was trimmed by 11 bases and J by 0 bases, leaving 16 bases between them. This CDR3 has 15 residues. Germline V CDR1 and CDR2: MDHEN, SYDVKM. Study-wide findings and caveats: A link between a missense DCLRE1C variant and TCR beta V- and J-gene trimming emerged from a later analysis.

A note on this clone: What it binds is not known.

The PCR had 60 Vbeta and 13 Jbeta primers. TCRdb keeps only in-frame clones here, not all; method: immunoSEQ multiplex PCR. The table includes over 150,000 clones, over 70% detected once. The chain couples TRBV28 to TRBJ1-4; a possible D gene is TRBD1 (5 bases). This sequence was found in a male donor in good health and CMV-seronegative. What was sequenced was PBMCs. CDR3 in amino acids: CACGGGLATNEKLFF. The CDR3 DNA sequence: TGTGCCTGTGGGGGGGGTCTTGCAACTAATGAAAAACTGTTTTTT.